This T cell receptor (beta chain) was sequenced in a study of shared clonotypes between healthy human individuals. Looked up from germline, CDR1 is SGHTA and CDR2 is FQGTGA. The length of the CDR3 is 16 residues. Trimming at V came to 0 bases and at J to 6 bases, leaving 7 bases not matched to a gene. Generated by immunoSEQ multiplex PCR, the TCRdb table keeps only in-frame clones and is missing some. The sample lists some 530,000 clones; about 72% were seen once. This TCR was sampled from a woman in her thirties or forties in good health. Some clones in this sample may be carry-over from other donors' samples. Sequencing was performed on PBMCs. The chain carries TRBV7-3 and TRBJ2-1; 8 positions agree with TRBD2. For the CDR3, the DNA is TGTGCCAGCAGCTTAACCGAGGTTGCGGGAGGCAATGAGCAGTTCTTC. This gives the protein CASSLTEVAGGNEQFF.